Shown below are 13 T cell receptor beta chains from a single sample sequenced in a study of blood T cells in healthy people across ages (dated by TCRdb to 2015 to 2017). The library was generated by 5' RACE. The sample was run on an Illumina HiSeq 2500. A second PCR of roughly 6 to 11 cycles was performed with a sample-barcoded 5' primer and a J-beta primer mix. TCRdb reprocessing: public reads trimmed at Q25 with fastp, clones called with MiXCR, in-frame beta chains kept. All rows with the same CDR3 protein become a single entry with the most common DNA and genes. This sample lists about 1 million distinct CDR3 sequences; around 45% were detected once. Approximately 19% of the sample comes from the top ten. The sequenced material came from blood. These receptors originate from a woman aged 60 to 75 in good health.

The chain has TRBV20-1 and TRBJ2-1, with TRBD2 as a possible D gene (5 bases). The CDR3 runs to 16 residues. Germline V CDR1 and CDR2: DFQATT, SNEGSKA (reference sequence). Trimming stripped 1 base from V and 0 bases from J, with 13 bases between. The CDR3 region has the DNA TGCAGTGCTAGAGTACCACTAGTCGGCTCCTACAATGAGCAGTTCTTC. Amino acids: CSARVPLVGSYNEQFF.

J is TRBJ2-1 and V is TRBV11-2; 12 positions agree with TRBD2. V shed 0 bases and J 2 bases; nucleotides not matched to a gene: 5. The CDR3 spans 18 residues. Germline V lookup: CDR1 SGHAT, CDR2 FQNNGV. The CDR3 DNA sequence: TGTGCCAGCAGCTTAGATCTAGCGGGAGGGCCCGCCTACAATGAGCAGTTCTTC. Its translation: CASSLDLAGGPAYNEQFF.

The table lists this clonotype with a few counts. The genes are TRBV27 and TRBJ1-2; no reliable D call. The ends were cut back, 5 bases at V and 4 bases at J, with 11 bases in the middle. The CDR3 sequence is 13 residues long. Germline assignment: CDR1 MNHEY and CDR2 SMNVEV (reference sequence). CDR3 sequence: CASSASDVYGYTF. The DNA for the CDR3 is TGTGCCAGCAGTGCATCGGACGTCTATGGCTACACCTTC.

V and J are TRBV3-1 and TRBJ1-2; 10 bases fit TRBD1. The V segment lost 4 bases and the J segment 1 base; nucleotides outside the gene matches: 6. The V gene's germline CDR1 is LGHDT and CDR2 YNNKEL (reference sequence). The CDR3 is 16 amino acids. The CDR3 loop is CASSPRTGGINYGYTF. CDR3 DNA sequence: TGTGCCAGCAGCCCTCGGACAGGGGGAATTAACTATGGCTACACCTTC.

This clonotype was seen a handful of times. A much larger clone sits a single nucleotide away, making a read error possible. V usage is TRBV7-2 and J usage is TRBJ2-1; possibly TRBD1 or TRBD2 for D (6 bases each). The CDR3 runs 13 residues. V was shortened by 5 bases and J by 3 bases, with 8 bases between the two germline ends. The germline V gene has CDR1 SGHTA and CDR2 FQGNSA. Here the CDR3 DNA reads TGTGCCAGCAGCGGAGGGGGCTACAATGAGCAGTTCTTC. It is translated as CASSGGGYNEQFF.

This chain links TRBV7-9 with TRBJ1-4; the D is unclear. This CDR3 comprises 12 residues. Germline V gene lookup returns CDR1 SEHNR and CDR2 FQNEAQ (reference sequence). The V end was cut by 2 bases, the J end by 8 bases, with 6 bases between. The CDR3 nucleotides read TGTGCCAGCAGCTTAACTCAGGAAAAACTGTTTTTT. Translation: CASSLTQEKLFF.

This chain connects TRBV20-1 to TRBJ2-7, with a weak D call TRBD1 (6 bases). The ends were cut back, 3 bases at V and 3 bases at J, with 18 bases in the middle. This CDR3 comprises 15 residues. Germline loops: CDR1 DFQATT, CDR2 SNEGSKA (reference sequence). This chain's CDR3 is CSARKSRGGDYEQYF. CDR3 nucleotides: TGCAGTGCTAGGAAAAGCAGGGGTGGTGACTACGAGCAGTACTTC.

This clonotype was seen a handful of times. The chain has TRBV3-1 and TRBJ1-2; D might be TRBD1 (5 bases). CDR1 and CDR2 (germline): LGHDT, YNNKEL (reference sequence). V was clipped by 1 base and J by 0 bases, with 6 bases between them. The CDR3 runs 14 residues. CDR3 protein: CASSQVTANYGYTF. The DNA for the CDR3 is TGTGCCAGCAGCCAAGTGACAGCTAACTATGGCTACACCTTC.

This chain links TRBV30 with TRBJ2-1; D possibly corresponds to TRBD1 (5 bases). The germline gives CDR1 GTSNPN, CDR2 SVGIG (reference sequence). The CDR3 has 14 residues. The V end was cut by 8 bases, the J end by 0 bases, with 14 bases between. CDR3: CAVVQASSYNEQFF. The CDR3 nucleotides read TGTGCCGTCGTACAGGCGAGCTCCTACAATGAGCAGTTCTTC.

V is TRBV5-1 and J is TRBJ2-5, with TRBD1 matching 8 bases. V trimming: 0 bases; J trimming: 6 bases; junction bases outside the gene matches: 7. CDR3 size: 15 residues. Germline CDR1 is SGHRS and CDR2 is YFSETQ. The CDR3 region is CASSLVERDRKTQYF. CDR3 nucleotide sequence: TGCGCCAGCAGCTTGGTGGAACGGGACAGGAAGACCCAGTACTTC.

The rearrangement uses TRBV2 and TRBJ2-4; perhaps TRBD1 as D (6 bases). Judging by the DNA end, TRBJ2-7 fits better; the J call may be wrong. This CDR3 is 12 amino acids long. Germline V lookup: CDR1 SNHLY, CDR2 FYNNEI. CDR3 DNA: TGTGCCAGCAGAGGGACACTCTACGAGCAGTACTTC. Translation: CASRGTLYEQYF.

About this clonotype: An end of the junction does not agree with germline; a read error may underlie this. This rearrangement joins TRBV15 to TRBJ2-7; the D call may be TRBD1 or TRBD2 (5 bases each). The J call may be mistaken, given a closer DNA end match to TRBJ2-5. The V gene's germline CDR1 is LNHNV and CDR2 YYDKDF (reference sequence). The CDR3 spans 16 residues. CDR3 amino acids: CAASRETMTRGETQYF. CDR3 nucleotides: TGTGCCGCCAGCAGAGAGACGATGACGAGGGGAGAGACCCAGTACTTC.

This clonotype was counted ten times or more. The chain links TRBV29-1 to TRBJ1-2; TRBD1 matches 7 bases. After removal of 7 bases from V and 7 bases from J, the junction contained 12 bases not matched to a gene. The V gene's germline CDR1 is SQVTM and CDR2 ANQGSEA. This CDR3 has 13 amino acids. The CDR3 DNA follows: TGCAGCGCGGAGGAGACAGGGTCCTTTGGCTACACCTTC. Its protein is CSAEETGSFGYTF. The variable domain in full, with the rest retrieved from reference TRBV29-1 and TRBJ1-2, is SAVISQKPSRDICQRGTSLTIQCQVDSQVTMMFWYRQQPGQSLTLIATANQGSEATYESGFVIDKFPISRPNLTFSTLTVSNMSPEDSSIYLCSAEETGSFGYTFGSGTRLTVV.